This entry concerns a single TCR beta chain. This sample was included in a study of graft-versus-host responses after intestinal transplantation. CD4 and CD8 responders that proliferated in the reaction were FACS-sorted. Some clones are missing from TCRdb's copy, which holds only in-frame ones; the method was immunoSEQ multiplex PCR. Here the sample spans over 5,500 clones, approximately 22% being singletons. Whole-study findings and limits: Allografts of one patient group, those with graft-donor T cell macrochimerism, had high graft-versus-host to host-versus-graft clonal ratios.

Between the trimmed V and J ends, which lost 5 bases and 4 bases, there was a span of 23 bases. This CDR3 is built from 17 residues. Germline CDR1 is LNHDA and CDR2 is SQIVND (reference sequence). Here the sequenced sample was alloreactive CD4+ T cells from a mixed lymphocyte reaction culture, taken before transplantation. Indicated subset: CFSE-low proliferating T cells sorted from roughly six-day pre-transplant mixed lymphocyte reaction (GvH or HvG direction). V is TRBV19 and J is TRBJ1-2; D gene ambiguous. This clonotype originated in a human patient who was an organ donor for intestinal transplantation. The chain's CDR3 is CASSRMVANRKTYGYTF. Written as DNA, the CDR3 is TGTGCCAGTAGTCGCATGGTGGCAAATCGAAAGACCTATGGCTACACCTTC.